A single sample gave rise to the 23 T cell receptor beta chains below, sequenced in a study of PD-1 blockade in classical Hodgkin lymphoma. Repertoires were generated with immunoSEQ multiplex PCR, while TCRdb's copy carries only in-frame clones and drops some. Of tens of thousands of clones detected, 90% appear once; the ten largest clones hold 0.41%. Specified time point: newly diagnosed, previously untreated cHL patient sample. CD4+ T cells were purified from thawed PBMCs by magnetic negative selection. Sequenced input: CD4+ T cells from blood. These receptors were taken from a human donor with classical Hodgkin lymphoma.

This chain links TRBV5-4 with TRBJ1-2, with D unclear. Trimming took off 1 base at V and 0 bases at J, with 7 bases between the two ends. The CDR3 is 14 amino acids. Germline V gene lookup returns CDR1 SGHNT and CDR2 YYREEE (reference sequence). The CDR3 DNA is TGTGCCAGCAGCTTGTACAGTCCTAACTATGGCTACACCTTC. This codes for CASSLYSPNYGYTF.

This chain connects TRBV5-1 to TRBJ2-7; D might be TRBD1 (5 bases). The germline V and J ends were trimmed by 4 bases and 1 base, with 9 bases remaining between them. Looked up from germline, CDR1 is SGHRS and CDR2 is YFSETQ. The CDR3 runs to 13 residues. CDR3 residues: CASSPSGSYEQYF. The CDR3 DNA is TGCGCCAGCAGCCCCTCAGGGTCCTACGAGCAGTACTTC. Supplemented by reference TRBV5-1 and TRBJ2-7, the full variable domain reads KAGVTQTPRYLIKTRGQQVTLSCSPISGHRSVSWYQQTPGQGLQFLFEYFSETQRNKGNFPGRFSGRQFSNSRSEMNVSTLELGDSALYLCASSPSGSYEQYFGPGTRLTVT.

This rearrangement joins TRBV6-5 to TRBJ2-1; D gene ambiguous. This CDR3 has 11 amino acids. The V gene's germline CDR1 is MNHEY and CDR2 SVGAGI. V was pared by 4 bases and J by 4 bases, with 2 bases between. This chain's CDR3 is CASSFYNEQFF. The CDR3 bases are TGTGCCAGCAGTTTTTACAATGAGCAGTTCTTC.

This clone has only a few counts. This sequence joins TRBV10-3 and TRBJ1-1; 7 bases agree with TRBD1. The length of the CDR3 is 12 residues. Germline CDR1 is ENHRY and CDR2 is SYGVKD. J lost 5 bases, V lost 5 bases, and 2 bases had no gene match. In DNA, the CDR3 is TGTGCCATCAGTACGACAGGGACTGAAGCTTTCTTT. Amino acid sequence: CAISTTGTEAFF.

This rearrangement joins TRBV5-1 to TRBJ1-2; D might be TRBD1 (5 bases). Germline CDR1 is SGHRS and CDR2 is YFSETQ. CDR3 size: 16 residues. V was shortened by 0 bases and J by 4 bases, with 16 bases between the two germline ends. CDR3: CASSLATAGRVYGYTF. The CDR3 nucleotides read TGCGCCAGCAGCTTGGCCACGGCAGGGAGGGTCTATGGCTACACCTTC.

This clone has only one observation. The chain links TRBV5-1 to TRBJ1-2, with D possibly TRBD1 on 6 matching bases. Trimming took off 4 bases at V and 5 bases at J, with 12 bases between the two ends. The germline gives CDR1 SGHRS, CDR2 YFSETQ. The CDR3 consists of 13 residues. The CDR3 nucleotides read TGCGCCAGCAGCCTTAGACAGGAGTATGGCTACACCTTC. It is translated as CASSLRQEYGYTF.

The chain employs TRBV18 and TRBJ2-5, with 11 nucleotides matching TRBD2. V shed 3 bases and J 1 base; nucleotides not matched to a gene: 4. The V gene's germline CDR1 is KGHSH and CDR2 LQKENI. The CDR3 totals 16 residues. CDR3 sequence: CASSPLGLAAQETQYF. CDR3 nucleotides: TGTGCCAGCTCACCCTTGGGACTAGCGGCCCAAGAGACCCAGTACTTC.

This sequence joins TRBV28 and TRBJ2-3, with TRBD2 identical over 8 bases. Germline V lookup: CDR1 MDHEN, CDR2 SYDVKM. Trimming at V came to 6 bases and at J to 2 bases, leaving 16 bases not matched to a gene. The CDR3 is made up of 18 amino acids. CDR3 in DNA: TGTGCCAGCAGCCCGACCGTTGGACTAGCACGGAACACAGATACGCAGTATTTT. This gives the protein CASSPTVGLARNTDTQYF. The variable domain in full, with the rest retrieved from reference TRBV28 and TRBJ2-3, is DVKVTQSSRYLVKRTGEKVFLECVQDMDHENMFWYRQDPGLGLRLIYFSYDVKMKEKGDIPEGYSVSREKKERFSLILESASTNQTSMYLCASSPTVGLARNTDTQYFGPGTRLTVL.

The V call is TRBV5-1, the J call TRBJ1-1, with D unresolved. Trimming took off 2 bases at V and 0 bases at J, with 8 bases between the two ends. The CDR3 length is 14 residues. Germline V CDR1 and CDR2: SGHRS, YFSETQ. CDR3 loop: CASSFDGVNTEAFF. DNA of the CDR3: TGCGCCAGCAGCTTCGACGGAGTGAACACTGAAGCTTTCTTT.

This sequence joins TRBV15 and TRBJ2-5; the D gene is possibly TRBD1 (5 bases). Trimming took off 0 bases at V and 8 bases at J, with 13 bases between the two ends. Germline V gene lookup returns CDR1 LNHNV and CDR2 YYDKDF (reference sequence). The CDR3 is 14 residues long. CDR3 DNA: TGTGCCACCAGCAGAGACGTGGGGCCAACAACCCAGTACTTC. It encodes CATSRDVGPTTQYF.

V usage is TRBV5-8 and J usage is TRBJ2-1, with 9 bases matching TRBD2. The CDR3 is made up of 17 amino acids. With V trimmed by 3 bases and J by 5 bases, 12 bases remained unmatched. Germline V CDR1 and CDR2: SGHTS, YDEGEE. The chain's CDR3 is CASSSGMGLAGNNEQFF. As DNA, the CDR3 is TGTGCCAGCAGCTCAGGAATGGGACTAGCTGGAAACAATGAGCAGTTCTTC.

The V gene is TRBV27, the J gene TRBJ2-6; D gene ambiguous. V was cut by 7 bases and J by 4 bases, with 14 bases left in between. The CDR3 length is 15 residues. CDR1 is MNHEY and CDR2 is SMNVEV in the germline V gene (reference sequence). The CDR3, as DNA: TGTGCCAGCACCCATAGCCCGAAGGGGGCCAACGTCCTGACTTTC. Its protein is CASTHSPKGANVLTF.

The V gene is TRBV29-1, the J gene TRBJ2-5; tentative D call: TRBD1 (5 bases). The V end was cut by 2 bases, the J end by 2 bases, with 9 bases between. The CDR3 is made up of 13 amino acids. Germline CDR1 and CDR2: SQVTM and ANQGSEA. CDR3 protein: CSVEIGHQETQYF. For the CDR3, the DNA is TGCAGCGTTGAAATAGGACATCAAGAGACCCAGTACTTC.

This clone was seen only a few times. This chain links TRBV10-3 with TRBJ2-1; possibly TRBD1 or TRBD2 for D (5 bases each). CDR3 length: 15 amino acids. V was trimmed by 1 base and J by 1 base, leaving 8 bases between them. Germline CDR1 reads ENHRY; CDR2 reads SYGVKD. The CDR3 region has the DNA TGTGCCATCAGTGAGTTGGGGGAGTCCTACAATGAGCAGTTCTTC. It translates to CAISELGESYNEQFF.

This rearrangement joins TRBV28 to TRBJ2-3; the match to TRBD2 covers 10 bases. This CDR3 is 15 amino acids long. The germline gives CDR1 MDHEN, CDR2 SYDVKM. With 5 bases clipped from V and 6 bases from J, the junction kept 8 bases outside the gene matches. CDR3 DNA: TGTGCCAGCAGTCTGACTAGCGGGCTCGTGGATACGCAGTATTTT. Translated: CASSLTSGLVDTQYF.

The gene calls are TRBV10-3 and TRBJ2-1; 7 bases are a match to TRBD2. CDR3 length equals 15 residues. Germline CDR1 ENHRY, CDR2 SYGVKD. Losses at the gene ends were 0 bases for V and 7 bases for J; bases not matched to a gene: 6. For the CDR3, the DNA is TGTGCCATCAGTGAGTCGATTCTGCGGGAGAATGAGCAGTTCTTC. This gives the protein CAISESILRENEQFF.

This chain links TRBV28 with TRBJ1-1; weak D call: TRBD1 (6 bases). Germline lookup yields CDR1 MDHEN and CDR2 SYDVKM. CDR3 size: 15 residues. V lost 1 base, J lost 1 base, and 10 bases lay in between. This CDR3 is CASSLSGQTNTEAFF. In DNA form, the CDR3 reads TGTGCCAGCAGTTTATCTGGACAGACGAACACTGAAGCTTTCTTT.

The rearrangement links TRBV28 to TRBJ1-4; D perhaps matches TRBD1 (5 bases). V was clipped by 7 bases and J by 7 bases, with 16 bases between them. Germline CDR1 is MDHEN and CDR2 is SYDVKM. This CDR3 comprises 14 residues. The CDR3 bases are TGTGCCAGCACCACGGGAGGGGCGGGTGAAAAACTGTTTTTT. It encodes CASTTGGAGEKLFF.

With respect to this clone: At one boundary the junction diverges from the germline segment, which might be a read error. The same CDR3 is also encoded by other DNA sequences in this sample. The V and J genes are TRBV18 and TRBJ1-4; TRBD1 matches at 11 bases. This CDR3 has 14 amino acids. Germline assignment: CDR1 KGHSH and CDR2 LQKENI. The CDR3 reads CASSRDRGNEKLFF. In DNA form, the CDR3 reads TGTGCCAGCTCAAGGGACAGGGGGAATGAGAAACTGTTTTTT. The full variable domain, with the rest looked up from reference TRBV18 and TRBJ1-4, is NAGVMQNPRHLVRRRGQEARLRCSPMKGHSHVYWYRQLPEEGLKFMVYLQKENIIDESGMPKERFSAEFPKEGPSILRIQQVVRGDSAAYFCASSRDRGNEKLFFGSGTQLSVL.

This chain uses TRBV6-1 with TRBJ1-3; maybe TRBD1 (6 bases). CDR3 length equals 17 residues. Trimming left V 4 bases short and J 0 bases short, with 16 bases between. The germline V gene encodes CDR1 MNHNS and CDR2 SASEGT. CDR3 amino acids: CASSGRGAYSSGNTIYF. Written as DNA, the CDR3 is TGTGCCAGCAGTGGTCGGGGGGCGTACAGCTCTGGAAACACCATATATTTT.

The chain has TRBV5-5 and TRBJ2-5; TRBD2 matches at 9 bases. The CDR3 is 15 amino acids. From germline, CDR1 is SGHKS and CDR2 YYEKEE (reference sequence). J gave up 5 bases and V 0 bases, and 5 bases lay outside the gene matches. CDR3 nucleotides: TGTGCCAGCAGCTTGGTAGCGGGGGCAGGGGAGACCCAGTACTTC. Encoded protein: CASSLVAGAGETQYF.

The rearrangement joins TRBV2 to TRBJ1-5; TRBD1 matches at 7 bases. Germline-derived CDR1 and CDR2 are SNHLY and FYNNEI. Trimming cost V 1 base and J 2 bases; bases outside gene matches: 5. This CDR3 has 16 amino acids. Here the CDR3 DNA reads TGTGCCAGCAGTGAAGTAGGGGGCGAAGGCAATCAGCCCCAGCATTTT. It specifies CASSEVGGEGNQPQHF.

The chain joins TRBV28 to TRBJ1-5; no definite D call. CDR3 length equals 15 residues. Per the germline V gene, CDR1 is MDHEN and CDR2 is SYDVKM. The V end was cut by 6 bases, the J end by 4 bases, with 16 bases between. In DNA, the CDR3 is TGTGCCAGCAGCCCCCCCGAGAGAAAAAATCAGCCCCAGCATTTT. This encodes CASSPPERKNQPQHF.